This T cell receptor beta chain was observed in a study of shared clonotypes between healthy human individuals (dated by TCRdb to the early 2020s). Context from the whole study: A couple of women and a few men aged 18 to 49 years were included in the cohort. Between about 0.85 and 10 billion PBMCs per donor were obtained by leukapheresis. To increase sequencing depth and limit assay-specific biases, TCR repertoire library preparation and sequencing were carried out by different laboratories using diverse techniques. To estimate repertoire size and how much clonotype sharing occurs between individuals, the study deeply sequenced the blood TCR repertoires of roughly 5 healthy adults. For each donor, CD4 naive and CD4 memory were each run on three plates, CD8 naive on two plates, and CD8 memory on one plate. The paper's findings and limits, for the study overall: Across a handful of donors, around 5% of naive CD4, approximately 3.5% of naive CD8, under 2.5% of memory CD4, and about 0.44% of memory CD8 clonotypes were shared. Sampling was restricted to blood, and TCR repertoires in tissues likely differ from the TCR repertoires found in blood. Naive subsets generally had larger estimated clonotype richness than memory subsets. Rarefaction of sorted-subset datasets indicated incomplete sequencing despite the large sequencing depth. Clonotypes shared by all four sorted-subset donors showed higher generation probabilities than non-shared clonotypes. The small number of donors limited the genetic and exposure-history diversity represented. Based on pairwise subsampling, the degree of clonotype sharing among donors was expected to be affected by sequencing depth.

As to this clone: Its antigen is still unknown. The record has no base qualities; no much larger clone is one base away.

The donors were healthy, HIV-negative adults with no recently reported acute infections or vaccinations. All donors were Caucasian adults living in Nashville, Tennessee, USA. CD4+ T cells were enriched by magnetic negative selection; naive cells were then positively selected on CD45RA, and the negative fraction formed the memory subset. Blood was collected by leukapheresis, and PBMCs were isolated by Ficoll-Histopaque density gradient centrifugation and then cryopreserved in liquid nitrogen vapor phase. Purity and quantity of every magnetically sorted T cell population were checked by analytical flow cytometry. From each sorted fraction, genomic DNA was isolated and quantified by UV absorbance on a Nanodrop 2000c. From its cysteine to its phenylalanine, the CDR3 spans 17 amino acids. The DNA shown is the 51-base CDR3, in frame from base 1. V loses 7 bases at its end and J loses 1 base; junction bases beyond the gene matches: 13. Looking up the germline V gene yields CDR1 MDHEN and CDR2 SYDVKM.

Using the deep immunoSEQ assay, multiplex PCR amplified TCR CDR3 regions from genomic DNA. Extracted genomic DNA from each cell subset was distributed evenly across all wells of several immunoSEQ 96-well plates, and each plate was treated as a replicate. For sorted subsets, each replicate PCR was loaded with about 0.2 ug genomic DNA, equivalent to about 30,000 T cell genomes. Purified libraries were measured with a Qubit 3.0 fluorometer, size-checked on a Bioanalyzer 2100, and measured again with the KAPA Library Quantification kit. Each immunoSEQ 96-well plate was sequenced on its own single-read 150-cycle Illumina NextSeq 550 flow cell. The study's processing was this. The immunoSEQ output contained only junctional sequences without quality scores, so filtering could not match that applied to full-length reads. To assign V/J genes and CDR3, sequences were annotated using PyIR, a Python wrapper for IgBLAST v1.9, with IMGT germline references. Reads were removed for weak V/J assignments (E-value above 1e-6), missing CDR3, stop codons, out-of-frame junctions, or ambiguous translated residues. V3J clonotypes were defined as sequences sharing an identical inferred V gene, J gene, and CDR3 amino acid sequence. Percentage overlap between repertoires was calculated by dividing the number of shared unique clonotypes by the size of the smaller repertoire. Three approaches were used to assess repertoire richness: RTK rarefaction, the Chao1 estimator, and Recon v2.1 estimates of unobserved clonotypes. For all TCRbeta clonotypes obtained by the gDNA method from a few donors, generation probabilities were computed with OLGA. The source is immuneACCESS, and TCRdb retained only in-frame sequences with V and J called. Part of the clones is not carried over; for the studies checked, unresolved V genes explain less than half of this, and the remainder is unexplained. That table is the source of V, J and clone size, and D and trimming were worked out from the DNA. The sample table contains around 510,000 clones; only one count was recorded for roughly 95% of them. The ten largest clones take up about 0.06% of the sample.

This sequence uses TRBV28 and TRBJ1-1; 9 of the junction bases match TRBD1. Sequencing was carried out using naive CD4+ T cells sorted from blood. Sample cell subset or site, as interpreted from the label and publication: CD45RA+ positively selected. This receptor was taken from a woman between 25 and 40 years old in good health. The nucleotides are TGTGCCAGCACTCCTTCGGACAGGGGAGGCCGGAACACTGAAGCTTTCTTT. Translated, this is CASTPSDRGGRNTEAFF.